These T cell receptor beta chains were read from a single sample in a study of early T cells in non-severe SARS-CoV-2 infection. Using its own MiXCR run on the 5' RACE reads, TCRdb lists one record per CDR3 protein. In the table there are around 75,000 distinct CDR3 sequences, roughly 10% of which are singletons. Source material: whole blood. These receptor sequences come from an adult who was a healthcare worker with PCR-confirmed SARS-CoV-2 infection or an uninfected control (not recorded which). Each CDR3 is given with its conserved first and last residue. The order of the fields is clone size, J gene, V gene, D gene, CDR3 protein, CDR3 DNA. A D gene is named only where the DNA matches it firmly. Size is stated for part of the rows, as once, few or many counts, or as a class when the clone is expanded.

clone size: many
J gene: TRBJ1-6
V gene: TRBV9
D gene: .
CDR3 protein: CASSVGGDSNSPLHF
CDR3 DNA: TGTGCCAGCAGCGTAGGGGGCGACAGTAATTCACCCCTCCACTTT

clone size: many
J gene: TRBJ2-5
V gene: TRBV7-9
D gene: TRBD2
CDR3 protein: CASSYPIRGLAGGWKTQYF
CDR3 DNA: TGTGCCAGCAGTTATCCCATCCGAGGACTAGCGGGAGGTTGGAAGACCCAGTACTTC

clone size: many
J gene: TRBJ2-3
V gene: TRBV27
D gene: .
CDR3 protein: CASSFGGGASTDTQYF
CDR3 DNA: TGTGCCAGCAGTTTTGGAGGAGGGGCTAGCACAGATACGCAGTATTTT

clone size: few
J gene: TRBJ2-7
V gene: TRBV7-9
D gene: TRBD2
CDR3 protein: CASSPSERGSYEQYF
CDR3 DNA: TGTGCCAGCAGCCCTTCCGAGCGGGGGAGCTACGAGCAGTACTTC

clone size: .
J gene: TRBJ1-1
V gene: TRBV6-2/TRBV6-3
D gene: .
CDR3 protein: CASRGTSPNTEAFF
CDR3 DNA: TGTGCCAGCAGGGGGACATCCCCCAACACTGAAGCTTTCTTT

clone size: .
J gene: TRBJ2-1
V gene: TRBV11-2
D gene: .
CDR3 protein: CASSLRGDKSYNEQFF
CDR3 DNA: TGTGCCAGCAGCTTAAGGGGGGATAAGTCCTACAATGAGCAGTTCTTC

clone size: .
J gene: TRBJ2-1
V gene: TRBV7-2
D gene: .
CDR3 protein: CASSAGQNNEQFF
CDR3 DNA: TGTGCCAGCAGCGCAGGCCAAAACAATGAGCAGTTCTTC

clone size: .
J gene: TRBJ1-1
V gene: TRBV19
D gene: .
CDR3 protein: CASSISHTNPYTEAFF
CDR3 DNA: TGTGCCAGTAGTATCAGTCACACAAATCCTTACACTGAAGCTTTCTTT

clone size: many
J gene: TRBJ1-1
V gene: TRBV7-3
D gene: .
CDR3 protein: CASSLNQGSTEAFF
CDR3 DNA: TGTGCCAGCAGCTTAAATCAGGGGAGCACTGAAGCTTTCTTT

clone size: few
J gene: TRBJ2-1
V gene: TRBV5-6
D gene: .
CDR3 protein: CASSSLPTVTYNEQFF
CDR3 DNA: TGTGCCAGCAGCTCCCTTCCGACAGTTACTTACAATGAGCAGTTCTTC

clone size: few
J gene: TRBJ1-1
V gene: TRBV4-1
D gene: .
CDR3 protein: CASSQDGSSPYGTEAFF
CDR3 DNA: TGCGCCAGCAGCCAAGATGGGAGTAGTCCGTACGGCACTGAAGCTTTCTTT

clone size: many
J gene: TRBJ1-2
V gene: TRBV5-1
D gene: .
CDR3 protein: CASSRSTTNYGYTF
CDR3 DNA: TGCGCCAGCAGCCGATCGACAACTAACTATGGCTACACCTTC

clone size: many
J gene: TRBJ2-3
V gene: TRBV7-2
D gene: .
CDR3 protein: CASSPTDTQYF
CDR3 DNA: TGTGCCAGCAGTCCCACAGATACGCAGTATTTT

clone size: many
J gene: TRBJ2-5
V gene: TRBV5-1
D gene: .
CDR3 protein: CASSLGQIQETQYF
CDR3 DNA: TGCGCCAGCAGCTTGGGACAGATTCAAGAGACCCAGTACTTC

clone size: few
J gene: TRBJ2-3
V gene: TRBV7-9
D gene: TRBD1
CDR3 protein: CASSPGTGPSTDTQYF
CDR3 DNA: TGTGCCAGCAGCCCCGGGACAGGCCCTAGCACAGATACGCAGTATTTT

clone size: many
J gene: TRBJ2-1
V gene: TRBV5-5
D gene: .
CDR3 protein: CASSLSTGNEQFF
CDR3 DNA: TGTGCCAGCAGCTTGTCGACAGGAAATGAGCAGTTCTTC

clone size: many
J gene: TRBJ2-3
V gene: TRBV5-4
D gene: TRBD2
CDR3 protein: CASSFGGGGVNF
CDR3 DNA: TGTGCCAGCAGCTTCGGTGGCGGGGGGGTTAATTTT

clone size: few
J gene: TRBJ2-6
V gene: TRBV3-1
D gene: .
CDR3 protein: CASSQMSGANVLTF
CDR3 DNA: TGTGCCAGCAGCCAAATGTCTGGGGCCAACGTCCTGACTTTC

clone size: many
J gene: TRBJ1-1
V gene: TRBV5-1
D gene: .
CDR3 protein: CASSTGTLSEAFF
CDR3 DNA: TGCGCCAGCAGCACCGGGACATTATCTGAAGCTTTCTTT

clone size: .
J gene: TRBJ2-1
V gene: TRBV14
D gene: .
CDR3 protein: CASSRSDSSGPYNEQFF
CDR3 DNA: TGTGCCAGCAGCCGCTCGGACAGTTCCGGTCCCTACAATGAGCAGTTCTTC

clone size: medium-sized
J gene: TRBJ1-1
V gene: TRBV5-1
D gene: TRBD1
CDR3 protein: CASSPELTGDDGAFF
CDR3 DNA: TGCGCCAGCAGCCCCGAGTTGACAGGGGACGATGGAGCTTTCTTT

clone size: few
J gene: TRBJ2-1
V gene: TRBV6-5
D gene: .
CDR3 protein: CASSPPQERVEQFF
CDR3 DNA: TGTGCCAGCAGCCCCCCCCAGGAACGGGTCGAGCAGTTCTTC

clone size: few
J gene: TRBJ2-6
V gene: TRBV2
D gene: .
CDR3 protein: CASSAQLGANVLTF
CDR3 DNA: TGTGCCAGCAGTGCGCAGCTTGGGGCCAACGTCCTGACTTTC

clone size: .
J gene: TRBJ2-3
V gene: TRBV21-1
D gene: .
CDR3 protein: CASSSPGGGPRVGTDTQYF
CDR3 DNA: TGTGCCAGCAGCTCCCCGGGCGGAGGACCGCGGGTGGGCACAGATACGCAGTATTTT

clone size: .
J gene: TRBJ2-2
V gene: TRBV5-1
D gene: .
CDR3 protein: CATKKRTATNTGELFF
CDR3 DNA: TGCGCCACTAAGAAGAGAACAGCGACGAACACCGGGGAGCTGTTTTTT

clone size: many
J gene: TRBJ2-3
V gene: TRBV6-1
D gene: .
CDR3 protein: CASSEAGGTSFTDTQYF
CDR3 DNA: TGTGCCAGCAGTGAAGCGGGGGGGACAAGCTTCACAGATACGCAGTATTTT

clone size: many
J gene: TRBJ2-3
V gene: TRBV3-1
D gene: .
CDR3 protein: CASSQVHDPHDTQYF
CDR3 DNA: TGTGCCAGCAGCCAAGTTCACGACCCACACGATACGCAGTATTTT

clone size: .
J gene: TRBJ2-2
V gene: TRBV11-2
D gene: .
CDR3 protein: CASSLYGELFF
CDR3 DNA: TGTGCCAGCAGCTTATACGGGGAGCTGTTTTTT

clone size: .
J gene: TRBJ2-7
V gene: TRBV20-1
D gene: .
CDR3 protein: CSARPDPVYEQYF
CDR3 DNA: TGCAGTGCTAGACCTGACCCTGTCTACGAGCAGTACTTC

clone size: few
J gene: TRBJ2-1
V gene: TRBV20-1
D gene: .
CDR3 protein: CSARDRLAERYNEQFF
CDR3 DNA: TGCAGTGCTAGAGATAGGTTGGCAGAACGGTACAATGAGCAGTTCTTC

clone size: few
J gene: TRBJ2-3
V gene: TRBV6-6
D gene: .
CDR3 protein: CASIPDPSPGASSTDTQYF
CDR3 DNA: TGTGCCAGCATACCCGACCCATCACCGGGGGCCTCTAGCACAGATACGCAGTATTTT

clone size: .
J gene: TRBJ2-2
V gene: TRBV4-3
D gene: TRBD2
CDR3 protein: CASSQDRVAGGQGELFF
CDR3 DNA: TGCGCCAGCAGCCAAGATCGAGTAGCGGGAGGGCAAGGGGAGCTGTTTTTT

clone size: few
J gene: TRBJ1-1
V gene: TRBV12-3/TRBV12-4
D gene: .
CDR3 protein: CASSDKRDTEAFF
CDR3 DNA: TGTGCCAGCAGTGACAAGAGAGACACTGAAGCTTTCTTT

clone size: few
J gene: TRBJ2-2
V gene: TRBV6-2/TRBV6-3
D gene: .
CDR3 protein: CASRPNAGLLTGELFF
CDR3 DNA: TGTGCCAGCAGACCGAACGCGGGTTTACTTACCGGGGAGCTGTTTTTT

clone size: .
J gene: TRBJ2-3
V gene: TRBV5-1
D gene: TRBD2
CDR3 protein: CASSSGGATDTQYF
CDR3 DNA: TGCGCCAGCAGTAGCGGGGGGGCCACAGATACGCAGTATTTT

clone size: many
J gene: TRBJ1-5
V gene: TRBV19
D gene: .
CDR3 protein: CASSMEGGRQPQHF
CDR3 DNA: TGTGCCAGTAGTATGGAGGGAGGCAGGCAGCCCCAGCATTTT

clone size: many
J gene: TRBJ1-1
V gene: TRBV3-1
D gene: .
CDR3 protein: CASSHRGWGTEAFF
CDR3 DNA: TGTGCCAGCAGCCACAGGGGATGGGGCACTGAAGCTTTCTTT

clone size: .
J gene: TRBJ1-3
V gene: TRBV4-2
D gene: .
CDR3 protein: CASSRTTWNTIYF
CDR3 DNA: TGTGCCAGCAGCCGCACCACTTGGAACACCATATATTTT

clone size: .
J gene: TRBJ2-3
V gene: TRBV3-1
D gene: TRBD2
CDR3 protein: CASSHWTLAGGTDTQYF
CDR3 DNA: TGTGCCAGCAGCCACTGGACTCTAGCGGGAGGAACAGATACGCAGTATTTT

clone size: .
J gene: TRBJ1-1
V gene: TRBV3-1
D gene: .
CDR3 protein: CASRDGTEAFF
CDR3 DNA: TGTGCCAGCAGGGACGGTACTGAAGCTTTCTTT

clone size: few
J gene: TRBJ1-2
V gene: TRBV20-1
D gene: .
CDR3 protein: CSAREAQGWNYGYTF
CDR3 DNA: TGCAGTGCTAGAGAAGCGCAGGGGTGGAACTATGGCTACACCTTC

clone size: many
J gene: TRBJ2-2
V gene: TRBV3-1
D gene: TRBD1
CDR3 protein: CASSSRQGPTGELFF
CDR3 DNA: TGTGCCAGCAGCTCAAGACAGGGCCCCACCGGGGAGCTGTTTTTT

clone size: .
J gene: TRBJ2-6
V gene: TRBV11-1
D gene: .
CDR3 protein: CASVRGGSGANVLTF
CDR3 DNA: TGTGCCAGCGTCAGGGGAGGCTCTGGGGCCAACGTCCTGACTTTC

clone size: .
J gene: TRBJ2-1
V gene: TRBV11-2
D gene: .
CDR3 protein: CASSLSSGHFNEQFF
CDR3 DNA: TGTGCCAGCAGCTTAAGTAGCGGCCATTTCAATGAGCAGTTCTTC

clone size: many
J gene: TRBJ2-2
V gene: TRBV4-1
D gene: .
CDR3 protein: CASSQVRTPTGELFF
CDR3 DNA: TGCGCCAGCAGCCAAGTGCGGACACCTACCGGGGAGCTGTTTTTT

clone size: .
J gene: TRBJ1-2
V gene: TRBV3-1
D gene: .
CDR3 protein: CASSLLDGNYGYTF
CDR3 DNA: TGTGCCAGCAGCCTCCTAGACGGAAACTATGGCTACACCTTC

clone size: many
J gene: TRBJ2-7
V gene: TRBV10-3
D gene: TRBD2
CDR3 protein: CAIRGAGLAHF
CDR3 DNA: TGTGCCATCAGGGGAGCGGGACTAGCTCACTTC

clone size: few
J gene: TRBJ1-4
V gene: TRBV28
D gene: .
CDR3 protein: CASSLALTGRNEKLFF
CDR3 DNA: TGTGCCAGCAGTTTAGCCCTAACGGGGCGTAATGAAAAACTGTTTTTT

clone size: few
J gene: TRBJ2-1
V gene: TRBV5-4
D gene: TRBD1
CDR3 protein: CASSPIGGQGGNEQFF
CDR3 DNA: TGTGCCAGCAGCCCAATAGGGGGACAGGGGGGAAATGAGCAGTTCTTC

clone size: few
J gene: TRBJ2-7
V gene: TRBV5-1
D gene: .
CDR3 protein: CASSFGGAYEQYF
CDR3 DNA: TGCGCCAGCAGCTTCGGCGGAGCCTACGAGCAGTACTTC

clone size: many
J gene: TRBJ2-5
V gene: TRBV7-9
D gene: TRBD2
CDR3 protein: CASSFGTSGTRDF
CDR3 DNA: TGTGCCAGCAGCTTTGGGACTAGCGGGACCCGAGACTTC

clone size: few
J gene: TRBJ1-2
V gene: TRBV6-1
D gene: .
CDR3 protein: CASRRPDYGYTF
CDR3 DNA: TGTGCCAGCAGACGACCTGACTATGGCTACACCTTC

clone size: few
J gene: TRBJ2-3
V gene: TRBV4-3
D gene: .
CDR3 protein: CASSQDGIASTDTQYF
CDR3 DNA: TGCGCCAGCAGCCAAGATGGTATAGCTAGCACAGATACGCAGTATTTT

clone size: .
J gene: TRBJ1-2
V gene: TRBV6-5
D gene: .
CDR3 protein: CASSSLGTADYGYTF
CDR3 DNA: TGTGCCAGCAGTTCCCTAGGGACTGCAGACTATGGCTACACCTTC

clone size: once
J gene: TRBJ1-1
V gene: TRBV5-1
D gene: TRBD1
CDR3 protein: CASTPGGLSSTEAFF
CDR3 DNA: TGCGCCAGCACCCCAGGGGGCCTGAGTAGCACTGAAGCTTTCTTT

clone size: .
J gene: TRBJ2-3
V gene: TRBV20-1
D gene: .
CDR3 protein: CSASTPEGAWGTDTQYF
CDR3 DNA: TGCAGTGCTAGTACCCCGGAGGGCGCGTGGGGCACAGATACGCAGTATTTT

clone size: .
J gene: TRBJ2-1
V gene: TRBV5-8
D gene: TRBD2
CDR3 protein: CASSYGLAGDNEQFF
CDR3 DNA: TGTGCCAGCAGCTACGGACTAGCGGGGGACAATGAGCAGTTCTTC

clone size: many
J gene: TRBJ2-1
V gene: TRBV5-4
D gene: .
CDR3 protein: CASSLVGSPANNEQFF
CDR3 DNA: TGTGCCAGCAGCCTCGTGGGGTCACCGGCTAACAATGAGCAGTTCTTC

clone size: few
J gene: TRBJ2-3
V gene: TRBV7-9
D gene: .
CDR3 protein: CASSSIVLGDTDTQYF
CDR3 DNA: TGTGCCAGCAGCTCTATCGTTTTAGGGGACACAGATACGCAGTATTTT

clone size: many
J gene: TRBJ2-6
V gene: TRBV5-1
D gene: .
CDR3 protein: CASSLLGSSGANVLTF
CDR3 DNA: TGCGCCAGCAGCTTGCTAGGGAGCTCTGGGGCCAACGTCCTGACTTTC